This entry describes one T cell receptor beta chain. Its cognate antigen is unknown. The sample originates from a study of beta chain features in type 1 diabetes. Investigators reverse transcribed all isolated RNA, so they sequenced expressed TCRB transcripts. Only in-frame clones appear in the TCRdb table, and some are missing; sequencing was by immunoSEQ multiplex PCR. Among around 160,000 clones, roughly 63% were seen once, and the ten largest hold approximately 0.089%. Averaging approximately 0.11 L, one heparinised blood draw was given by each donor. Study observations and caveats: Here, the possible influence of HLA type (on TCRB rearrangement) remained unresolved. Moderate but significant shortening of TCRB CDR3s was recorded in all four CD4+ subsets from Type 1 diabetes patients. Equally in patients and controls, PCR might preferentially amplify shorter templates.

The specimen was naive CD4+ T cells from blood. This clonotype was obtained from a young man with type 1 diabetes.

CDR3 region: CASSLDRGSYNEQFF. The CDR3 DNA reads as TGTGCCAGTAGTCTTGACAGGGGTTCCTACAATGAGCAGTTCTTC. This rearrangement joins TRBV19 to TRBJ2-1; 8 positions agree with TRBD1. Germline CDR1 reads LNHDA; CDR2 reads SQIVND (reference sequence). V trimming: 5 bases; J trimming: 1 base; junction bases outside the gene matches: 4. The CDR3 has 15 residues.